This paragraph covers one TCR beta chain sequence. No antigen is known for it. Germline CDR1 GTSNPN, CDR2 SVGIG (reference sequence). The CDR3 length is 14 residues. Germline trimming cut 4 bases from V and 2 bases from J; bases unmatched to any gene: 6. This sample was included in a study of CD4 T cells in relation to SARS-CoV-2 and coronaviruses. Study information: ViraFEST: roughly ten-day antigen culture of PBMCs, then TCR beta CDR3 sequencing. Controls used an HIV-1 Nef peptide pool or no peptide.

Unexposed donor CD4+ T cells date from about 2010-2019, before the COVID-19 pandemic. The cells were cultured for roughly 11 days before CD4+ T cells were isolated. Fresh IL-2 medium replaced half the medium on days 3 and 7. Repertoires were generated with immunoSEQ multiplex PCR, while TCRdb's copy carries only in-frame clones and drops some. The sample shows fewer than 20,000 clones, about 74% of them seen only once. The sequencing input was CD4+ T cells from PBMCs, cultured in vitro. This TCR was recovered from a human donor in good health. The gene calls are TRBV30 and TRBJ2-3; 7 nucleotides align to TRBD2. The CDR3 nucleotides read TGTGCCTGGACGTTTAGCGGGTCCACAGATACGCAGTATTTT. Its protein is CAWTFSGSTDTQYF.